These 29 T cell receptor beta chains were sequenced from one sample in a study of blood T cell repertoires in COVID-19 (dated by TCRdb to about 2020). Library construction relied on the immunoSEQ multiplex PCR assay. Here the immuneACCESS table is served through TCRdb, limited to in-frame sequences with V and J called. Missing clones are a known gap in these copies; in checked studies unresolved V genes cover under half, and the rest lacks a known reason. Across this sample there are 350,000 or so clones, with approximately 89% seen only once. The ten biggest clones cover about 10% of the sample. Sequencing was performed on peripheral blood. These receptors all come from a young woman with COVID-19, enrolled during active disease.

This rearrangement joins TRBV19 to TRBJ1-5, with D possibly matching TRBD1 (6 bases). V was trimmed by 7 bases and J by 5 bases, leaving 18 bases between them. From germline, CDR1 is LNHDA and CDR2 SQIVND (reference sequence). This CDR3 has 15 residues. CDR3 residues: CASTQFRQEDQPQHF. CDR3 nucleotides: TGTGCCAGTACCCAATTCCGACAGGAGGATCAGCCCCAGCATTTT.

CDR3 region: CASSLASGRATDTQYF. The CDR3 bases are TGCGCCAGCAGCCTGGCGAGCGGGAGGGCCACAGATACGCAGTATTTT. This chain uses TRBV4-1 with TRBJ2-3; 10 bases are shared with TRBD2. Germline CDR1 and CDR2: MGHRA and YSYEKL. Trimming at V came to 4 bases and at J to 2 bases, leaving 6 bases not matched to a gene. This CDR3 has 16 residues.

The chain uses TRBV29-1 and TRBJ2-1; 12 nucleotides match TRBD2. The J segment lost 9 bases and the V segment lost 3 bases, leaving 6 bases of the junction unmatched. CDR3 length equals 14 residues. Germline loops: CDR1 SQVTM, CDR2 ANQGSEA. As DNA, the CDR3 is TGCAGCGTTGAGGGACTAGCGGGCTACGGTGAGCAGTTCTTC. Translating gives CSVEGLAGYGEQFF.

The V and J genes are TRBV30 and TRBJ2-3; 9 nucleotides line up with TRBD1. CDR1 and CDR2 (germline): GTSNPN, SVGIG (reference sequence). The junction had 8 bases not matched to a gene; V was cut back by 8 bases and J by 2 bases. This CDR3 has 14 amino acids. The CDR3, as DNA: TGTGCCCACCGGGACAGGGTCTCCACAGATACGCAGTATTTT. Its translation: CAHRDRVSTDTQYF.

J is TRBJ2-3 and V is TRBV9; possible D gene TRBD2, 6 bases. Looked up from germline, CDR1 is SGDLS and CDR2 is YYNGEE. The CDR3 covers 14 residues. V was pared by 2 bases and J by 6 bases, with 13 bases between. The CDR3: CASSVSGYPDTQYF. DNA of the CDR3: TGTGCCAGCAGCGTTAGCGGATACCCCGATACGCAGTATTTT. Variable domain in full (rest from reference TRBV9 and TRBJ2-3): DSGVTQTPKHLITATGQRVTLRCSPRSGDLSVYWYQQSLDQGLQFLIQYYNGEERAKGNILERFSAQQFPDLHSELNLSSLELGDSALYFCASSVSGYPDTQYFGPGTRLTVL.

The chain uses TRBV6-5 and TRBJ2-1; 8 positions agree with TRBD1. Unmatched junction bases numbered 7, after V lost 5 bases and J lost 4 bases. The CDR3 runs to 15 residues. In germline, CDR1 is MNHEY, CDR2 SVGAGI. CDR3 protein: CASSPTGAGYNEQFF. The CDR3 bases are TGTGCCAGCAGTCCGACAGGGGCGGGGTACAATGAGCAGTTCTTC.

This chain uses TRBV28 with TRBJ2-5, with 11 bases matching TRBD2. Germline assignment: CDR1 MDHEN and CDR2 SYDVKM. Unmatched junction bases numbered 6, after V lost 4 bases and J lost 5 bases. This CDR3 region has 15 residues. The CDR3 protein is CASSSLAGGGETQYF. The CDR3 DNA reads as TGTGCCAGCAGTTCCTTAGCGGGAGGGGGCGAGACCCAGTACTTC. Combining the CDR3 with reference TRBV28 and TRBJ2-5 gives the whole variable domain DVKVTQSSRYLVKRTGEKVFLECVQDMDHENMFWYRQDPGLGLRLIYFSYDVKMKEKGDIPEGYSVSREKKERFSLILESASTNQTSMYLCASSSLAGGGETQYFGPGTRLLVL.

CDR3 protein: CASSPRGGDSSPLHF. In nucleotides, the CDR3 is TGTGCCAGCAGCCCTCGAGGGGGCGACAGTTCACCCCTCCACTTT. This chain joins TRBV3-1 (or the pseudogene TRBV3-2) and TRBJ1-6; TRBD1 aligns across 7 bases. V shed 4 bases and J 9 bases; nucleotides not matched to a gene: 9. Germline CDR1 LGHDT, CDR2 YNNKEL (reference sequence). The CDR3 is 15 residues long.

This clone was seen just once. The genes are TRBV6-5 and TRBJ2-7; TRBD1 is a possible D gene (6 bases). This CDR3 is 14 amino acids long. Germline CDR1 reads MNHEY; CDR2 reads SVGAGI. Trimming stripped 8 bases from V and 2 bases from J, with 16 bases between. The CDR3 DNA sequence: TGTGCCAGCGTCAGGGCTGGGGGCACCTACGAGCAGTACTTC. It yields the protein CASVRAGGTYEQYF.

The V call is TRBV19, the J call TRBJ2-1; possible D gene TRBD1, 6 bases. The CDR3 is 14 residues long. Germline V gene data show CDR1 as LNHDA and CDR2 as SQIVND (reference sequence). Trimming stripped 8 bases from V and 5 bases from J, with 16 bases between. In DNA, the CDR3 is TGTGCCAGTCGGACTCCGGGACACAACAATGAGCAGTTCTTC. Protein product: CASRTPGHNNEQFF.

This rearrangement joins TRBV5-1 to TRBJ1-6, with D unresolved. CDR1 and CDR2 (germline): SGHRS, YFSETQ. V was shortened by 0 bases and J by 7 bases, with 11 bases between the two germline ends. This CDR3 has 15 residues. The CDR3 loop reads CASSLGALKNSPLHF. The DNA of the CDR3 is TGCGCCAGCAGCTTGGGCGCTCTTAAGAATTCACCCCTCCACTTT.

The chain couples TRBV2 to TRBJ2-5, with D possibly being TRBD2 (6 bases). Between the trimmed V and J ends, which lost 4 bases and 5 bases, there was a span of 17 bases. Germline V gene lookup returns CDR1 SNHLY and CDR2 FYNNEI. The CDR3 runs to 15 residues. In nucleotides, the CDR3 is TGTGCCAGCAGTGCCCTACCTAGTCGGGGGGAGACCCAGTACTTC. Amino acids: CASSALPSRGETQYF.

The J gene is TRBJ1-4, the V gene TRBV6-5; maybe TRBD1 (6 bases). CDR1 is MNHEY and CDR2 is SVGAGI in the germline V gene. CDR3 length: 15 amino acids. The V end lost 6 bases, the J end lost 4 bases, and 15 bases lay between the germline ends. CDR3 loop: CASSSFGQNNEKLFF. As DNA, the CDR3 is TGTGCCAGCAGCTCCTTCGGACAGAATAATGAAAAACTGTTTTTT.

The chain combines TRBV3-1 (or the pseudogene TRBV3-2) with TRBJ2-1, with 8 nucleotides matching TRBD2. CDR3 length equals 17 residues. The V segment lost 1 base and the J segment 3 bases; nucleotides outside the gene matches: 8. CDR1 LGHDT and CDR2 YNNKEL come from the germline V gene (reference sequence). CDR3 protein: CASSQGWSGGVYNEQFF. CDR3 DNA sequence: TGTGCCAGCAGCCAAGGTTGGTCGGGGGGGGTCTACAATGAGCAGTTCTTC.

The chain recombines TRBV20-1 with TRBJ2-7, with D uncertain. The CDR3 runs 11 residues. Trimming removed 6 bases from V and 3 bases from J, with 9 bases in between. Germline CDR1 reads DFQATT; CDR2 reads SNEGSKA (reference sequence). This CDR3 reads CSAEPNYEQYF. DNA of the CDR3: TGCAGTGCCGAGCCCAACTACGAGCAGTACTTC.

The chain recombines TRBV4-2 with TRBJ2-3; TRBD2 matches 7 bases. CDR1 LGHNA and CDR2 YNFKEQ come from the germline V gene. Germline trimming cut 4 bases from V and 0 bases from J; bases unmatched to any gene: 7. The CDR3 is 16 residues long. The CDR3 protein is CASSRGAGVSTDTQYF. The CDR3 nucleotides are TGTGCCAGCAGCCGGGGTGCGGGGGTTAGCACAGATACGCAGTATTTT.

This clone was seen only a few times. V usage is TRBV7-3 and J usage is TRBJ1-1; no reliable D call. The V and J ends lost 5 bases and 2 bases respectively, with 9 bases between them. The germline gives CDR1 SGHTA, CDR2 FQGTGA. CDR3 size: 13 residues. The CDR3 reads CASSLFTNTEAFF. As DNA, the CDR3 is TGTGCCAGCAGCCTATTTACTAACACTGAAGCTTTCTTT.

This sequence joins TRBV5-1 and TRBJ2-5, with 12 bases that match TRBD2. This CDR3 is built from 16 residues. Germline CDR1 is SGHRS and CDR2 is YFSETQ. Trimming at V came to 4 bases and at J to 5 bases, leaving 9 bases not matched to a gene. The CDR3 spells CASSRVSSGRGETQYF. CDR3 DNA: TGCGCCAGCAGCCGAGTGTCTAGCGGGAGGGGGGAGACCCAGTACTTC.

The genes are TRBV5-1 and TRBJ2-7; D uncertain. CDR3 length equals 15 residues. Trimming shortened V by 2 bases and J by 0 bases, and 12 bases separated the two germline ends. Germline assignment: CDR1 SGHRS and CDR2 YFSETQ. The CDR3 bases are TGCGCCAGCAGCTTCGGCCGCGGAAGCTCCTACGAGCAGTACTTC. Translation: CASSFGRGSSYEQYF.

The CDR3 is CAWSAMEETQYF. In DNA form, the CDR3 reads TGTGCCTGGAGTGCCATGGAGGAGACCCAGTACTTC. The chain recombines TRBV30 with TRBJ2-5; D call uncertain. This CDR3 spans 12 amino acids. V was clipped by 1 base and J by 5 bases, with 8 bases between them. The germline V gene has CDR1 GTSNPN and CDR2 SVGIG (reference sequence).

The CDR3 coding sequence is TGTGCCAGTACGCCCAGCGGGGACTCGAACACCGGGGAGCTGTTTTTT. Translated, it gives CASTPSGDSNTGELFF. The V gene is TRBV19, the J gene TRBJ2-2, with 7 nucleotides matching TRBD2. Trimming cost V 7 bases and J 0 bases; bases outside gene matches: 8. The CDR3 consists of 16 residues. CDR1 is LNHDA and CDR2 is SQIVND in the germline V gene (reference sequence). Supplemented by reference TRBV19 and TRBJ2-2, the full variable domain reads DGGITQSPKYLFRKEGQNVTLSCEQNLNHDAMYWYRQDPGQGLRLIYYSQIVNDFQKGDIAEGYSVSREKKESFPLTVTSAQKNPTAFYLCASTPSGDSNTGELFFGEGSRLTVL.

The V call is TRBV30, the J call TRBJ1-6, with a weak D call TRBD1 (5 bases). The V gene lost 0 bases and the J gene lost 11 bases, with 11 bases spanning the gap. Per germline, CDR1 GTSNPN and CDR2 SVGIG (reference sequence). The CDR3 loop spans 13 amino acids. The CDR3 loop is CAWSVTGETPLHF. The CDR3, as DNA: TGTGCCTGGAGTGTAACAGGCGAGACACCCCTCCACTTT.

The rearrangement links TRBV5-1 to TRBJ2-7; TRBD1 is a possible D gene (6 bases). CDR3 size: 15 residues. Deletions cut 0 bases from V and 2 bases from J, with 12 bases between. The germline V gene encodes CDR1 SGHRS and CDR2 YFSETQ. The CDR3 sequence: CASSLELDRTYEQYF. The CDR3 DNA reads TGCGCCAGCAGCTTGGAGTTGGACAGAACCTACGAGCAGTACTTC.

The rearrangement links TRBV2 to TRBJ2-7, with TRBD1 matching 10 bases. The trim removed 8 bases at V and 0 bases at J, leaving 10 bases unmatched. CDR1 is SNHLY, CDR2 FYNNEI, per germline. This CDR3 is built from 16 residues. CDR3 sequence (DNA): TGTGCCAGCGACAGGGGGCCCGTTGGGGTCTCCTACGAGCAGTACTTC. As protein: CASDRGPVGVSYEQYF.

V usage is TRBV2 and J usage is TRBJ1-4, with D tentatively TRBD1 (5 bases). The V and J ends lost 3 bases and 3 bases respectively, with 11 bases between them. Germline assignment: CDR1 SNHLY and CDR2 FYNNEI. The CDR3 loop spans 15 amino acids. The CDR3 sequence is CASSDGGAPNEKLFF. CDR3 sequence (DNA): TGTGCCAGCAGTGACGGAGGGGCACCTAATGAAAAACTGTTTTTT.

This clone occurred once. The chain uses TRBV7-9 and TRBJ2-5; 16 bases align to TRBD2. This CDR3 spans 17 amino acids. The germline V gene has CDR1 SEHNR and CDR2 FQNEAQ (reference sequence). The V gene end was trimmed by 5 bases and the J gene end by 5 bases; junction bases not matched to a gene: 8. DNA for the CDR3: TGTGCCAGCAGCCCGGGGACTAGCGGGAGGGCCGTGGAGACCCAGTACTTC. Residues: CASSPGTSGRAVETQYF.

V usage is TRBV19 and J usage is TRBJ2-2, with a tentative D call TRBD2 (5 bases). This CDR3 spans 15 amino acids. V was shortened by 3 bases and J by 5 bases, with 13 bases between the two germline ends. Per the germline V gene, CDR1 is LNHDA and CDR2 is SQIVND (reference sequence). CDR3 amino acids: CASSIWVTSTGELFF. The CDR3 DNA reads TGTGCCAGTAGTATTTGGGTTACTAGTACCGGGGAGCTGTTTTTT.

With respect to this clone: An end of the junction does not agree with germline; a read error may underlie this. The chain joins TRBV6-5 to TRBJ2-7; 8 bases agree with TRBD2. CDR3 length: 13 residues. Germline V CDR1 and CDR2: MNHEY, SVGAGI. CDR3: CVSSPGGAYEQYF. DNA of the CDR3: TGTGTCAGCAGTCCCGGGGGGGCCTACGAGCAGTACTTC.

The V and J genes are TRBV2 and TRBJ2-1; maybe TRBD2 (6 bases). The CDR3 length is 13 residues. Per the germline V gene, CDR1 is SNHLY and CDR2 is FYNNEI. Deletions cut 2 bases from V and 6 bases from J, with 8 bases between. The CDR3 bases are TGTGCCAGCAGTGAACTAGCGTTCAATGAGCAGTTCTTC. It yields the protein CASSELAFNEQFF. The complete variable domain, with remaining parts taken from reference TRBV2 and TRBJ2-1, reads EPEVTQTPSHQVTQMGQEVILRCVPISNHLYFYWYRQILGQKVEFLVSFYNNEISEKSEIFDDQFSVERPDGSNFTLKIRSTKLEDSAMYFCASSELAFNEQFFGPGTRLTVL.